This is a list of T cell receptor beta chains from one sample in a study of blood T cell repertoires in COVID-19. Assay: immunoSEQ multiplex PCR; the TCRdb copy retains only in-frame clones and omits some. The sample has about 150,000 clones, more than 75% seen once. The sample consisted of PBMCs or T cells enriched from blood (not recorded which). These receptors originate from a woman aged 25 to 45 with acute COVID-19. The CDR3 runs from the conserved cysteine through the conserved F or W. A D gene is named only where the DNA matches it firmly. The listing skips clone size in some rows; elsewhere it reads once, few, many or a size class.

D,J,size,V,CDR3,DNA
TRBD2,TRBJ2-5,.,TRBV11-2,CASSLGLAEETQYF,TGTGCCAGCAGCTTAGGGCTAGCGGAAGAGACCCAGTACTTC
.,TRBJ2-1,.,TRBV9,CASSALSTVLYNEQFF,TGTGCCAGCAGCGCCCTTTCAACGGTCCTTTACAATGAGCAGTTCTTC
.,TRBJ2-1,.,TRBV5-1,CASSLRLGYNEQFF,TGCGCCAGCAGCTTGAGACTAGGCTACAATGAGCAGTTCTTC
TRBD1,TRBJ2-7,.,TRBV5-5,CASSPLGGQGAAEQYF,TGTGCCAGCAGCCCCCTGGGAGGACAGGGGGCGGCGGAGCAGTACTTC
.,TRBJ2-1,.,TRBV7-2,CASSFSSGVDEQFF,TGTGCCAGCAGCTTCAGTTCGGGAGTCGATGAGCAGTTCTTC
TRBD2,TRBJ2-7,.,TRBV28,CASSLPAWTSGRAPDEQYF,TGTGCCAGCAGTTTACCTGCTTGGACTAGCGGGAGGGCCCCCGACGAGCAGTACTTC
TRBD2,TRBJ2-1,once,TRBV7-9,CASSGVSSGRSYNEQFF,TGTGCCAGCAGCGGGGTTTCTAGCGGGAGGTCCTACAATGAGCAGTTCTTC
.,TRBJ1-2,.,TRBV28,CASSLFVTDYGYTF,TGTGCCAGCAGTTTATTCGTGACAGACTATGGCTACACCTTC
TRBD1,TRBJ1-5,.,TRBV7-2,CASSLGQGGQPQHF,TGTGCCAGCAGCTTGGGACAGGGAGGCCAGCCCCAGCATTTT
TRBD1,TRBJ1-3,.,TRBV27,CASRPKPGQGADTIYF,TGTGCCAGCAGACCTAAACCGGGACAGGGGGCGGACACCATATATTTT
.,TRBJ2-1,.,TRBV6-4,CASSEKAESSYNEQFF,TGTGCCAGCAGTGAGAAAGCGGAAAGCTCCTACAATGAGCAGTTCTTC
TRBD1,TRBJ1-1,.,TRBV3-1/TRBV3-2,CASSQWDRGNTEAFF,TGTGCCAGCAGCCAATGGGACAGGGGAAACACTGAAGCTTTCTTT
.,TRBJ2-7,.,TRBV14,CASSQFIEQYF,TGTGCCAGCAGCCAATTTATCGAGCAGTACTTC
TRBD1,TRBJ1-5,.,TRBV6-2/TRBV6-3,CASSSPGTGSWIQPQHF,TGTGCCAGCAGTTCCCCAGGGACAGGATCGTGGATTCAGCCCCAGCATTTT
.,TRBJ2-1,.,TRBV9,CASSASVPYNEQFF,TGTGCCAGCAGCGCTAGCGTTCCCTACAATGAGCAGTTCTTC
.,TRBJ1-1,.,TRBV13,CASSLGINSLNTEAFF,TGTGCCAGCAGCTTAGGCATTAACAGCCTGAACACTGAAGCTTTCTTT
.,TRBJ1-4,.,TRBV27,CASREFNEKLFF,TGTGCCAGCCGAGAGTTTAATGAAAAACTGTTTTTT
TRBD2,TRBJ2-5,once,TRBV28,CASSPTSGYQETQYF,TGTGCCAGCAGCCCTACTAGCGGCTACCAAGAGACCCAGTACTTC
TRBD1,TRBJ2-3,few,TRBV25-1,CASKGRQGFPDTQYF,TGTGCCAGCAAAGGGCGACAGGGGTTCCCAGATACGCAGTATTTT
.,TRBJ2-2,.,TRBV24-1,CATSDFRVQGNTGELFF,TGTGCCACCAGTGATTTCAGGGTTCAAGGTAACACCGGGGAGCTGTTTTTT
.,TRBJ1-1,.,TRBV7-9,CASSWAGEEAFF,TGTGCCAGCAGCTGGGCGGGGGAGGAAGCTTTCTTT
.,TRBJ2-1,.,TRBV28,CASRLGGGAYNEQFF,TGTGCCAGCAGACTAGGGGGTGGTGCCTACAATGAGCAGTTCTTC
TRBD2,TRBJ2-7,.,TRBV7-2,CASSSATSGRANTLYEQYF,TGTGCCAGCAGCTCCGCCACTAGCGGGAGGGCCAATACGCTTTACGAGCAGTACTTC
.,TRBJ2-7,.,TRBV27,CASSTSVAGSNQRQYF,TGTGCCAGCAGTACATCGGTGGCAGGGTCTAACCAGCGGCAGTACTTC
.,TRBJ2-1,once,TRBV5-1,CASSLASQDNEQFF,TGCGCCAGCAGCTTGGCCAGTCAGGACAATGAGCAGTTCTTC
.,TRBJ1-5,.,TRBV19,CASSDRDFNQPQHF,TGTGCCAGTAGTGACCGGGATTTCAATCAGCCCCAGCATTTT
TRBD1,TRBJ1-1,.,TRBV2,CASTAAFDRENTEAFF,TGTGCCAGCACCGCGGCATTCGACAGGGAGAACACTGAAGCTTTCTTT
.,TRBJ2-2,.,TRBV4-3,CASSLNRVDGELFF,TGCGCCAGCAGCCTAAACAGGGTTGACGGGGAGCTGTTTTTT
.,TRBJ1-5,once,TRBV19,CATRWRDRSDQPQHF,TGTGCCACCCGATGGAGGGACCGCTCAGATCAGCCCCAGCATTTT
TRBD2,TRBJ2-1,.,TRBV5-1,CASSLEGRASYNEQFF,TGCGCCAGCAGCTTGGAGGGGAGGGCCTCCTACAATGAGCAGTTCTTC
.,TRBJ1-1,once,TRBV15,CATSITVGLEAFF,TGTGCCACCAGCATAACCGTGGGACTTGAAGCTTTCTTT
.,TRBJ2-7,.,TRBV9,CASSLGGSVAYEQYF,TGTGCCAGCAGCCTTGGGGGGAGCGTTGCCTACGAGCAGTACTTC
TRBD1,TRBJ1-3,.,TRBV29-1,CSAGSGTGGSGNTIYF,TGCAGCGCTGGCTCCGGGACAGGGGGCTCTGGAAACACCATATATTTT
.,TRBJ2-5,.,TRBV28,CASSLSGGEWDF,TGTGCCAGCAGTTTATCCGGCGGGGAATGGGACTTC
.,TRBJ2-7,.,TRBV20-1,CSARSDSEQYF,TGCAGTGCTAGAAGTGACTCCGAGCAGTACTTC
.,TRBJ2-7,.,TRBV7-2,CASSLTYPEPYEQYF,TGTGCCAGCAGCTTAACCTATCCGGAGCCCTACGAGCAGTACTTC
.,TRBJ1-5,.,TRBV19,CASSISWQGYQPQHF,TGTGCCAGTAGTATAAGTTGGCAGGGATATCAGCCCCAGCATTTT
.,TRBJ2-7,.,TRBV4-2,CASSRSSYEQYF,TGTGCCAGCAGCCGTTCTAGCTACGAGCAGTACTTC
TRBD2,TRBJ2-3,.,TRBV30,CAWSVGLSASGRTDTQYF,TGTGCCTGGAGTGTAGGATTGTCGGCTAGCGGGAGAACAGATACGCAGTATTTT
.,TRBJ1-2,.,TRBV28,CASSLRGAGTNGYTF,TGTGCCAGCAGTTTAAGAGGGGCCGGGACAAATGGCTACACCTTC
TRBD2,TRBJ2-3,.,TRBV7-9,CASSLPSGSPSSTDTQYF,TGTGCCAGCAGCTTACCTAGCGGGAGTCCCTCTAGCACAGATACGCAGTATTTT
TRBD1,TRBJ2-7,.,TRBV5-1,CASSLRDRPYEQYF,TGCGCCAGCAGCTTGCGGGACAGACCCTACGAGCAGTACTTC
TRBD2,TRBJ2-3,.,TRBV19,CASSRIAGGHTDTQYF,TGTGCCAGTAGTAGAATAGCGGGAGGTCATACAGATACGCAGTATTTT
.,TRBJ1-3,.,TRBV6-1,CASSELGGSGNTIYF,TGTGCCAGCAGTGAACTGGGGGGATCTGGAAACACCATATATTTT
TRBD2,TRBJ2-7,.,TRBV10-3,CAISDGTTYEQYF,TGTGCCATCAGTGACGGGACTACCTACGAGCAGTACTTC
TRBD1,TRBJ2-5,once,TRBV20-1,CSAGQGKTQYF,TGCAGTGCGGGACAGGGAAAGACCCAGTACTTC
TRBD1,TRBJ2-5,.,TRBV9,CASSPTGGETQYF,TGTGCCAGCAGCCCTACAGGGGGGGAGACCCAGTACTTC
.,TRBJ2-2,.,TRBV28,CASTSNTGELFF,TGTGCCAGCACATCGAACACCGGGGAGCTGTTTTTT
.,TRBJ1-2,.,TRBV9,CASSASPTGPLNYGYTF,TGTGCCAGCAGCGCAAGTCCGACAGGTCCCCTTAACTATGGCTACACCTTC
.,TRBJ1-1,.,TRBV6-6,CASSFVWGLGDTEAFF,TGTGCCAGCAGTTTTGTTTGGGGGCTTGGGGACACTGAAGCTTTCTTT
TRBD1,TRBJ2-3,.,TRBV5-1,CASSSGTGGGPGTDTQYF,TGCGCCAGCAGCTCTGGGACAGGGGGAGGTCCGGGCACAGATACGCAGTATTTT
.,TRBJ1-6,.,TRBV25-1,CASSEGPGGGNSPLHF,TGTGCCAGCAGTGAAGGACCGGGGGGGGGTAATTCACCCCTCCACTTT